This T cell receptor (beta chain) was sequenced in a study of cytomegalovirus exposure and HLA in healthy donors (dated by TCRdb to about 2017). The study in broad terms: According to an earlier analysis of 587 of the donors, about 179 million T cells yielded 117 million unique TCR beta sequences and approximately 280 Gb of sequence data. An early release covering approximately 600 HLA-typed donors comprised 300 to 350 gigabases of sequencing data and 85 million or so unique TCR sequences. Among the approximately 400 genotyped donors, around 79% belonged to the genetic ancestry cluster associated with self-reported Caucasian donors. The study was designed to test whether signatures of past pathogen exposure could be identified by cataloging public T cell receptors. Using immunosequencing, the study profiled T cell repertoires from approximately 700 subjects and related those repertoires to cytomegalovirus serostatus. Besides the first cohort of about 730 subjects, a separate validation cohort made up of 120 or so different subjects was used. To predict cytomegalovirus infection status, the study brought together high-throughput TCR immunosequencing, statistical association of individual TCRs with disease status, and machine learning. To study patterns of TCR occurrence, a later analysis re-analyzed previously published TCR beta repertoires from more than 550 donors and added high-resolution HLA genotyping. Rather than drawing on any new phenotypic data, the later analysis identified candidate immune exposures from TCR beta sequences and the way those sequences occurred across donors. To decide whether each TCR beta V gene segment behaved as functional or pseudogenic, an earlier analysis of approximately 600 of the donors relied on high-throughput TCR beta sequencing. Donor age, sex, ethnicity and CMV serostatus were compiled alongside the repertoire data. Genome-wide SNP genotypes for about 65% of the 666 donors were used in a later genetic analysis, which treated that subset as a discovery cohort. All discovery cohort repertoires had been generated using a single sequencing platform. HLA typing included class I and class II loci at four-digit resolution. The number of donors typed differed by locus, with about 629-630 for A, B, C, DRB1 and DQB1, more than 500 for DQA1, 600 to 610 for DPA1, and under 490 for DPB1. About 5 DR-DQ haplotypes were handled as single units for association and clustering, since linkage in the cohort was strong. On average, approximately 250,000 unique TCR beta nucleotide sequences were sequenced per donor among fewer than 500 genotyped donors of the cohort, with around 19% of those sequences being non-productive.

The CDR3 spans 18 residues, from the cysteine through the phenylalanine. Here the CDR3 DNA is all that survives: 54 bases in frame from base 1. The germline V gene (reference sequence) provides CDR1 LNHDA and CDR2 SQIVND. The germline ends are 21 bases apart after V is trimmed by 1 base and J by 5 bases. The cohort was made up of roughly 670 healthy bone marrow donors. At the time of sampling, every cohort member was nominally healthy, though immune exposures that went unrecorded were likely present. The donor was CMV seronegative and belonged to the group of more than 300 seronegative cohort members. A peripheral blood sample was provided by each donor, and peripheral blood mononuclear cells were used for TCR beta sequencing. Genomic DNA extraction from the blood cell samples was performed with the Qiagen DNeasy Blood Extraction Kit. Regarding this clone: What this receptor recognizes is not known. Base quality data are lacking; no much larger clone is found one base away.

Paper-wide results and their limitations: When HLA alleles, especially DR and DQ, strongly co-occurred, attributing TCR associations to individual alleles was difficult. Only TCR beta chains were sequenced in this cohort, and the absence of alpha or paired-chain data limited detectable features. A further reported finding was that TCR beta sequences accurately predicted the HLA-A and HLA-B alleles for most subjects in the first cohort. While some public TCRs were present in many individuals, most TCR sequences turned up only very rarely across donors. In a later analysis, the rate of TCR association differed among HLA loci, with DRB1 alleles having the most associated TCRs and HLA-C alleles having the fewest. In a later analysis, most CMV-associated TCR beta chains were found to appear HLA-restricted, with HLA associations seemingly driven largely by CMV exposure. According to the authors, the approach could potentially be generalized to other disease states and immunological phenotypes. Presence/absence analyses assumed roughly uniform sequencing depth across donors, an assumption that may not hold. The classifier was reported to diagnose cytomegalovirus status with high specificity and sensitivity in both the original and validation cohorts. Some 16 rarely observed V segments, including chromosome 9 orphons, were excluded from the earlier analysis of about 610 of the donors because counts were too low. A group of highly shared sequence variants was considered likely to be a technical artifact of the sequencing pipeline. Because some donors lacked HLA typing at each locus, the association tests relied only on the typed subset. Immune exposure information for the cohort was limited to CMV serostatus. Broadly in line with IMGT annotations, most TCR beta V segments showed up in productive rearrangements about 90% or about 30% of the time in an earlier analysis of several hundred of the donors. A later analysis found that HLA-associated TCR beta chains were more clonally expanded and had lower generation probabilities than equally common non-associated chains. Some IMGT-functional V segments, including TRBV6-2 and TRBV6-3, could not be told apart with the 87-base-pair reads, so those segments were excluded. Correlated functional status among segregating V segments might reflect linkage disequilibrium, but an unknown experimental factor could not be ruled out. Specific HLA alleles were associated with 15,000 to 20,000 TCR beta sequences at a false discovery rate of 0.05 in a later analysis. In vitro tests confirmed that three of the cytomegalovirus-associated TCR beta chains recognize cytomegalovirus antigens. According to a later genetic analysis, donors in an Asian-associated ancestry cluster had fewer N-insertions in productive TCRs than the approximately 630-donor mean. In the study, about 150 TCR beta chains were listed as associated with cytomegalovirus. In a later genetic analysis, a missense DCLRE1C variant was associated with V-gene and J-gene trimming of TCR beta chains, and the association was replicated in an independent cohort. According to a later analysis, parvovirus B19, influenza, CMV and Epstein-Barr virus appeared linked to several top co-occurrence clusters.

The library was made by the immunoSEQ multiplex PCR assay. For the multiplex PCR, a mixture combining 60 forward primers for TCR Vbeta segments and 13 reverse primers for TCR Jbeta segments was used. A multiplex PCR assay on genomic DNA amplified the CDR3 region of rearranged TCR beta genes. The amplified TCR beta libraries were sequenced on the Illumina HiSeq System as 87-base-pair reads. In the original analysis: A later analysis tallied around 87 million unique TCR beta chains across the 700 or so repertoires, and approximately 9.9 million of those chains were shared by two or more donors. A nearest-neighbor algorithm error-corrected the raw reads and collapsed the reads into unique sequences, merging closely related sequences to remove PCR and sequencing errors. V, D and J gene segments were assigned by aligning CDR3 sequences to IMGT reference sequences. For a sequence to be retained, a match of at least six nucleotides to both a V gene segment and a J gene segment was required. A rearrangement counted as productive if the CDR3 had no stop codons and remained in frame with V and J, and every other rearrangement counted as non-productive. Following IMGT convention, CDR3 was defined as the stretch from the second conserved V-encoded cysteine up to the conserved J-encoded phenylalanine. The earlier analysis of about 610 of the donors excluded any sequence lacking an unambiguous match to a single V gene segment. In an earlier analysis of some 590 of the donors, a V segment was called functional when productive rearrangements were above 56.7%, and segregating when the standard deviation between donors exceeded 5%. A statistical classification framework was built for diagnosing cytomegalovirus status from the catalog of TCR beta chain sequences. A later analysis assigned V and J genes by comparing TCR nucleotide sequences with IMGT/GENE-DB human TR gene sequences. The TCRdist pipeline was used in a later analysis to assign CDR3 sequences and most-parsimonious VDJ recombination scenarios. In a later analysis, each TCR beta chain was defined by its CDR3 amino acid sequence together with its V-gene family, and reads lacking a unique V-gene family were excluded. In a later analysis, a few hundred highly shared, low-generation-probability nucleotide sequences were removed to address suspected cross-contamination and a sequencing artifact. For each public chain, a later analysis derived a clonal expansion index from normalized ranks of inferred template counts within each repertoire. Generation probabilities in a later analysis came from a VDJ recombination model fitted to out-of-frame rearrangements, and those results were checked against IGoR. In a later analysis, TCR-TCR, TCR-HLA and TCR-CMV co-occurrence was scored with hypergeometric tests, and a repertoire-size bias correction was applied to TCR pairs. False discovery rates were estimated in a later analysis by permuting HLA or CMV assignments 20 times. In a later analysis, co-occurring TCRs were grouped using DBSCAN, with TCRdist sequence similarity added in when clustering inside HLA-allele-positive subsets. For co-occurrence clustering, repertoires with fewer than 30,000 or more than 120,000 public chains were excluded, along with four or five repertoires with anomalous nucleotide sharing. Held by TCRdb, this immuneACCESS table contains in-frame sequences only and omits some clones. Under half of the omission traces to an unresolved V gene where checked; the cause of the rest is unknown. V, J and clone size reflect that table, while D and trimming were determined from the DNA. The sample table holds about 90,000 clones, of which approximately 79% were seen once. About 2.5% of the sample rests with the top ten.

The chain uses TRBV19 and TRBJ1-5; the D gene lacks a confident call. The receptor was isolated from a man aged 30-40 years in good health and CMV-seronegative. Source material: PBMCs. The DNA reads TGTGCCAGTAGTATAGCTGGGGATGCGGGTCCCTCCTATCAGCCCCAGCATTTT. Its product reads: CASSIAGDAGPSYQPQHF. The full variable domain, completed from the reference TRBV19 and TRBJ1-5 proteins outside the CDR3, reads DGGITQSPKYLFRKEGQNVTLSCEQNLNHDAMYWYRQDPGQGLRLIYYSQIVNDFQKGDIAEGYSVSREKKESFPLTVTSAQKNPTAFYLCASSIAGDAGPSYQPQHFGDGTRLSIL.